This T cell receptor beta chain derives from a study of blood T cell repertoires in COVID-19. Across the whole study: Sites in the United States, Italy and Spain provided acute and convalescent COVID-19 samples. T cells, B-cell-depleted T cells, or PBMCs supplied cDNA or gDNA.

CDR1 SGHRS and CDR2 YFSETQ come from the germline V gene. The V gene end was trimmed by 4 bases and the J gene end by 5 bases; junction bases not matched to a gene: 7. The CDR3 length is 14 residues. Per the authors' pipeline: Amplification of reference gene primers provided the estimated nucleated cell counts. Sequenced by immunoSEQ multiplex PCR; TCRdb stores in-frame clones only, minus some. V, J and clone size are those of that table, while D and trimming were read from the DNA. Of about 230,000 clones listed, around four fifths are singletons. This clone was counted a few times. This clonotype was sampled from a woman in her seventies with active or convalescent COVID-19. Source material: peripheral blood. The V call is TRBV5-1, the J call TRBJ2-5, with 8 bases aligning to TRBD1. CDR3 protein: CASSPGRQGETQYF. The CDR3 region has the DNA TGCGCCAGCAGCCCTGGGAGACAGGGGGAGACCCAGTACTTC.